The 23 T cell receptor beta chains given below trace back to one sample, sequenced in a study of long-term antiretroviral therapy in people with HIV. Survey-level immunoSEQ v3.0 assays were run. The protocol was immunoSEQ multiplex PCR, while the TCRdb copy is restricted to in-frame clones and leaves out a portion. This sample yields 25,000 to 30,000 clones, of which about 90% are seen a single time; 3.6% belongs to the top ten. This specimen was unsorted PBMCs, taken 1.8 years after starting antiretroviral therapy. All receptors derive from a woman under 30 with HIV.

The chain links TRBV19 to TRBJ1-5, with D unresolved. CDR1 is LNHDA and CDR2 is SQIVND in the germline V gene (reference sequence). The germline V and J ends were trimmed by 6 bases and 3 bases, with 15 bases remaining between them. This CDR3 contains 15 residues. CDR3 protein: CASRLHREINQPQHF. CDR3 bases: TGTGCCAGTAGACTACACCGAGAAATCAATCAGCCCCAGCATTTT.

The chain is built from TRBV6-5 and TRBJ1-5, with D uncertain. The V gene lost 2 bases and the J gene lost 6 bases, with 11 bases spanning the gap. Germline-derived CDR1 and CDR2 are MNHEY and SVGAGI. The CDR3 is 14 amino acids. Here the CDR3 DNA reads TGTGCCAGCAGTTACAACCCGGCGGTTCAGCCCCAGCATTTT. It codes for CASSYNPAVQPQHF.

V gene TRBV4-1 combines with J gene TRBJ2-5; 7 positions match TRBD2. Trimming took 0 bases from V and 5 from J; bases not matched to a gene: 6. Looked up from germline, CDR1 is MGHRA and CDR2 is YSYEKL. The CDR3 sequence is 15 residues long. This chain's CDR3 is CASSQEGWGGETQYF. In DNA form, the CDR3 reads TGCGCCAGCAGCCAAGAAGGTTGGGGGGGGGAGACCCAGTACTTC.

This chain joins TRBV5-1 and TRBJ1-4; 8 nucleotides match TRBD1. V shed 0 bases, J shed 0 bases, and the junction held 7 bases outside the gene matches. CDR1 is SGHRS and CDR2 is YFSETQ in the germline V gene. CDR3 length equals 18 residues. CDR3 region: CASSLEGTGDTTNEKLFF. In DNA, the CDR3 is TGCGCCAGCAGCTTGGAAGGGACAGGAGACACAACTAATGAAAAACTGTTTTTT.

The rearrangement joins TRBV19 to TRBJ2-2; D perhaps matches TRBD2 (6 bases). CDR1 LNHDA and CDR2 SQIVND come from the germline V gene (reference sequence). The V gene lost 3 bases and the J gene lost 3 bases, with 11 bases spanning the gap. The CDR3 is made up of 15 amino acids. The chain's CDR3 is CASSISGVDTGELFF. CDR3 nucleotide sequence: TGTGCCAGTAGTATCTCGGGAGTGGACACCGGGGAGCTGTTTTTT.

The genes are TRBV28 and TRBJ2-3; 7 bases align to TRBD1. Germline V gives CDR1 MDHEN, CDR2 SYDVKM. The CDR3 runs to 14 residues. V shed 3 bases, J shed 2 bases, and the junction held 2 bases outside the gene matches. Written as DNA, the CDR3 is TGTGCCAGCAGTTTCGACAGGGTCACAGATACGCAGTATTTT. Translated: CASSFDRVTDTQYF. The whole variable domain, remainder taken from reference TRBV28 and TRBJ2-3, is DVKVTQSSRYLVKRTGEKVFLECVQDMDHENMFWYRQDPGLGLRLIYFSYDVKMKEKGDIPEGYSVSREKKERFSLILESASTNQTSMYLCASSFDRVTDTQYFGPGTRLTVL.

The CDR3 DNA sequence: TGCGCCAGCAGCTTGGGAGACAAACCCTACGAGCAGTACTTC. This sequence encodes CASSLGDKPYEQYF. The chain employs TRBV5-1 and TRBJ2-5; D unresolved. The J call may be mistaken, given a closer DNA end match to TRBJ2-7. CDR1 and CDR2 from the germline V gene are SGHRS and YFSETQ. CDR3 length equals 14 residues.

The chain uses TRBV28 and TRBJ2-1; 8 bases match TRBD2. The CDR3 runs to 18 residues. Germline-derived CDR1 and CDR2 are MDHEN and SYDVKM. With 4 bases clipped from V and 1 base from J, the junction kept 12 bases outside the gene matches. CDR3 sequence: CASSSKSSGSRSYNEQFF. The CDR3 DNA reads TGTGCCAGCAGTTCGAAATCGAGCGGGAGTAGGTCCTACAATGAGCAGTTCTTC. The full variable domain, in which reference TRBV28 and TRBJ2-1 provide the parts outside the CDR3, is DVKVTQSSRYLVKRTGEKVFLECVQDMDHENMFWYRQDPGLGLRLIYFSYDVKMKEKGDIPEGYSVSREKKERFSLILESASTNQTSMYLCASSSKSSGSRSYNEQFFGPGTRLTVL.

V and J are TRBV27 and TRBJ2-1; D is ambiguous. This CDR3 spans 15 amino acids. The germline V and J ends were trimmed by 4 bases and 5 bases, with 15 bases remaining between them. Germline-derived CDR1 and CDR2 are MNHEY and SMNVEV (reference sequence). This CDR3 is CASSSRRAWDNEQFF. CDR3 bases: TGTGCCAGCAGTTCCAGGCGCGCTTGGGACAATGAGCAGTTCTTC.

This clone was counted once. The chain has TRBV5-1 and TRBJ2-1; TRBD2 matches 7 bases. The germline gives CDR1 SGHRS, CDR2 YFSETQ. V was clipped by 3 bases and J by 10 bases; unmatched bases: 10. The CDR3 length is 14 residues. The chain's CDR3 is CASSWGGQADEQFF. The DNA for the CDR3 is TGCGCCAGCAGCTGGGGGGGTCAGGCGGACGAGCAGTTCTTC.

V is TRBV4-2 and J is TRBJ1-5; no firm D call. Germline-derived CDR1 and CDR2 are LGHNA and YNFKEQ. This CDR3 region has 14 residues. V was pared by 5 bases and J by 7 bases, with 15 bases between. CDR3: CASSSNTGEQPQHF. The CDR3 DNA reads as TGTGCCAGCAGCTCCAACACCGGGGAGCAGCCCCAGCATTTT.

This clone appeared a single time. The chain recombines TRBV7-2 with TRBJ2-7; TRBD1 matches 7 bases. Per germline, CDR1 SGHTA and CDR2 FQGNSA. The CDR3 totals 15 residues. V trimming: 3 bases; J trimming: 4 bases; junction bases outside the gene matches: 9. The CDR3 region is CASSFDREGDYEQYF. The CDR3 DNA reads TGTGCCAGCAGCTTTGACAGGGAAGGGGATTACGAGCAGTACTTC.

This sequence joins TRBV6-1 and TRBJ2-7; 10 nucleotides line up with TRBD2. The CDR3 length is 14 residues. Trimming at V came to 6 bases and at J to 3 bases, leaving 5 bases not matched to a gene. Germline CDR1 reads MNHNS; CDR2 reads SASEGT. In nucleotides, the CDR3 is TGTGCCAGCAGCGAACTAGCGGGAAGCTACGAGCAGTACTTC. Translation: CASSELAGSYEQYF.

The chain is built from TRBV10-3 and TRBJ2-3; 11 bases match TRBD2. The germline gives CDR1 ENHRY, CDR2 SYGVKD. With V trimmed by 3 bases and J by 4 bases, 9 bases remained unmatched. The CDR3 has 17 amino acids. The CDR3 loop reads CAISDLLAGGSSDTQYF. CDR3 DNA: TGTGCCATCAGTGACCTTTTAGCGGGAGGGAGTTCAGATACGCAGTATTTT.

The rearrangement links TRBV27 to TRBJ2-1, with TRBD2 identical over 13 bases. From germline, CDR1 is MNHEY and CDR2 SMNVEV (reference sequence). V trimming: 6 bases; J trimming: 8 bases; junction bases outside the gene matches: 10. The CDR3 contains 16 residues. In nucleotides, the CDR3 is TGTGCCAGCAGCCTAATACCGGGACTAGCGGGACATGAGCAGTTCTTC. Translated, it gives CASSLIPGLAGHEQFF.

The chain uses TRBV21-1 and TRBJ2-4. TRBV21-1 is described as a pseudogene. This CDR3 region has 21 residues. CDR3 DNA sequence: TGTGCCAGCAGCAAAGACGTTGGGGGGCCCTCAGCCCGAGTAGCCAAAAACATTCAGTACTTC. Its protein is CASSKDVGGPSARVAKNIQYF.

This chain uses TRBV9 with TRBJ2-4; 13 positions agree with TRBD2. Trimming cost V 4 bases and J 2 bases; bases outside gene matches: 6. CDR3 size: 17 residues. Per the germline V gene, CDR1 is SGDLS and CDR2 is YYNGEE. CDR3 amino acids: CASSPRTSGRTKNIQYF. CDR3 coding DNA: TGTGCCAGCAGCCCCAGGACTAGCGGGAGAACCAAAAACATTCAGTACTTC.

The chain uses TRBV28 and TRBJ2-7; no clear D. Trimming removed 6 bases from V and 4 bases from J, with 10 bases in between. Germline V lookup: CDR1 MDHEN, CDR2 SYDVKM. The CDR3 length is 12 residues. The CDR3 nucleotides read TGTGCCAGCAGGAAAACAGTGTACGAGCAGTACTTC. Translating it yields CASRKTVYEQYF.

This clone was picked up a small number of times. The J gene is TRBJ1-2, the V gene TRBV6-5, with 9 positions matching TRBD1. V dropped 5 bases and J dropped 0; count of bases not matched to a gene: 4. Germline CDR1 reads MNHEY; CDR2 reads SVGAGI. CDR3 size: 15 residues. CDR3 sequence (DNA): TGTGCCAGCAGTCGGGACAGGGCAACTAACTATGGCTACACCTTC. Translating it yields CASSRDRATNYGYTF.

J is TRBJ1-2 and V is TRBV25-1; D not certain. Germline CDR1 reads MGHDK; CDR2 reads SYGVNS. Trimming left V 8 bases short and J 3 bases short, with 16 bases between. This CDR3 is 14 amino acids long. DNA of the CDR3: TGTGCCAGCCTCCCGTCTCGGTCAGACTATGGCTACACCTTC. Its translation: CASLPSRSDYGYTF.

The chain links TRBV11-2 to TRBJ2-7; TRBD1 matches at 12 bases. CDR1 is SGHAT, CDR2 FQNNGV, per germline. V shed 7 bases, J shed 5 bases, and the junction held 6 bases outside the gene matches. This CDR3 has 14 residues. The CDR3 sequence: CASTPGQGADEQYF. CDR3 sequence (DNA): TGTGCCAGCACGCCGGGACAGGGGGCCGACGAGCAGTACTTC.

The chain combines TRBV11-2 with TRBJ2-1; 8 nucleotides line up with TRBD2. Trimming cost V 0 bases and J 5 bases; bases outside gene matches: 9. The CDR3 contains 17 residues. Germline V gene sequence: CDR1 SGHAT, CDR2 FQNNGV. CDR3 DNA sequence: TGTGCCAGCAGCTTAGATGGGCGGGGGGCCTTTCACAATGAGCAGTTCTTC. This codes for CASSLDGRGAFHNEQFF. Looking up the rest from reference TRBV11-2 and TRBJ2-1 gives the full variable domain: EAGVAQSPRYKIIEKRQSVAFWCNPISGHATLYWYQQILGQGPKLLIQFQNNGVVDDSQLPKDRFSAERLKGVDSTLKIQPAKLEDSAVYLCASSLDGRGAFHNEQFFGPGTRLTVL.

The J gene is TRBJ1-5, the V gene TRBV5-5; 7 bases fit TRBD1. Trimming removed 0 bases from V and 4 bases from J; junction bases left unmatched: 4. Looked up from germline, CDR1 is SGHKS and CDR2 is YYEKEE (reference sequence). The CDR3 loop spans 15 amino acids. The CDR3 reads CASSLGYRGNQPQHF. CDR3 DNA sequence: TGTGCCAGCAGCTTGGGGTACAGGGGAAATCAGCCCCAGCATTTT. Together with reference TRBV5-5 and TRBJ1-5, the CDR3 gives the full variable domain: DAGVTQSPTHLIKTRGQQVTLRCSPISGHKSVSWYQQVLGQGPQFIFQYYEKEERGRGNFPDRFSARQFPNYSSELNVNALLLGDSALYLCASSLGYRGNQPQHFGDGTRLSIL.